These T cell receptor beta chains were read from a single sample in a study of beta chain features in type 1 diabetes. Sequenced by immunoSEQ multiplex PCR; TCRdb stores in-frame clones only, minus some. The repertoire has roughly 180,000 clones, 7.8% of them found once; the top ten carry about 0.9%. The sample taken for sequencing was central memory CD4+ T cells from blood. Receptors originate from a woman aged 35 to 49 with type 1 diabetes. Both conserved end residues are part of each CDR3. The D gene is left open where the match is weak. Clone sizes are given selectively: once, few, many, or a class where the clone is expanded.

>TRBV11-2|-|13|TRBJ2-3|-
CASSLGGRDTQYF
TGTGCCAGCAGCTTAGGCGGCCGGGATACGCAGTATTTT
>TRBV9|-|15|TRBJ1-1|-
CASSARDGENTEAFF
TGTGCCAGCAGCGCCCGCGACGGGGAGAACACTGAAGCTTTCTTT
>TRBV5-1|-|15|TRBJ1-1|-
CASSLVMGGGTEAFF
TGCGCCAGCAGCTTGGTGATGGGGGGAGGCACTGAAGCTTTCTTT
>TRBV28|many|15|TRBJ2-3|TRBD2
CASSSSGGRGDTQYF
TGTGCCAGCAGTTCCAGCGGGGGCCGAGGAGATACGCAGTATTTT
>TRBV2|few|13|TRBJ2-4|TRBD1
CASVRDQGDIQYF
TGTGCCAGTGTAAGGGATCAGGGGGACATTCAGTACTTC
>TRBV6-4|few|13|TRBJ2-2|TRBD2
CASSGLAAGELFF
TGTGCCAGCAGCGGACTAGCGGCCGGGGAGCTGTTTTTT
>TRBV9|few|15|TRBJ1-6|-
CASSVREDLTSPLHF
TGTGCCAGCAGCGTACGGGAGGATCTAACTTCACCCCTCCACTTT
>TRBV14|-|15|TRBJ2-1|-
CASSQGQVQGMVQFF
TGTGCCAGCAGCCAAGGACAAGTCCAAGGAATGGTGCAGTTCTTC
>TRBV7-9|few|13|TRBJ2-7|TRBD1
CASSSRTGREQYF
TGTGCCAGCAGCTCGAGGACAGGGCGCGAGCAGTACTTC
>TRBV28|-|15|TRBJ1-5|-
CASSWGPGQLQPQHF
TGTGCCAGCAGCTGGGGGCCAGGCCAGCTTCAGCCCCAGCATTTT
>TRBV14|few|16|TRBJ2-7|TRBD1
CASSHHHLGQSYEQYF
TGTGCCAGCAGCCACCACCACCTGGGACAGTCCTACGAGCAGTACTTC
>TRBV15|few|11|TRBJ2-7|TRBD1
CATGTGYEQYF
TGTGCCACCGGGACAGGCTACGAGCAGTACTTC
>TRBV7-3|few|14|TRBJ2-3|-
CASSSGISTDTQYF
TGTGCCAGCAGCTCAGGGATTAGCACAGATACGCAGTATTTT
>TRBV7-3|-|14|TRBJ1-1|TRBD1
CATSVAGGFSEAFF
TGTGCCACCTCAGTGGCAGGGGGTTTCTCTGAAGCTTTCTTT
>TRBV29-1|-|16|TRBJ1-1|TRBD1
CSVEDRGRGRRTEAFF
TGCAGCGTTGAAGATAGGGGCAGGGGGCGTCGGACTGAAGCTTTCTTT
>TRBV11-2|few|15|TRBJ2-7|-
CASSLRGTVGYEQYF
TGTGCCAGCAGCCTCCGGGGGACAGTTGGCTACGAGCAGTACTTC
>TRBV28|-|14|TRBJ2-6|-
CASTLSAGANVLTF
TGTGCCAGCACTCTTTCGGCTGGGGCCAACGTCCTGACTTTC
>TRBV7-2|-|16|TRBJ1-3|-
CASSLSPGVPGNTIYF
TGTGCCAGCAGCCTCTCACCAGGGGTTCCTGGAAACACCATATATTTT
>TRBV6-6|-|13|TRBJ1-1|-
CASSYMGGTEAFF
TGTGCCAGCAGTTACATGGGGGGCACTGAAGCTTTCTTT
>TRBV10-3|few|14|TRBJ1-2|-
CAISEKRDGYGYTF
TGTGCCATCAGTGAGAAGCGGGACGGCTATGGCTACACCTTC
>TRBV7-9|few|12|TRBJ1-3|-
CASSQLGNTIYF
TGTGCCAGCAGCCAACTTGGAAACACCATATATTTT
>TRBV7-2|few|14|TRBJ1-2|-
CASTKGTGSYGYTF
TGTGCCAGCACCAAAGGGACCGGGAGCTATGGCTACACCTTC
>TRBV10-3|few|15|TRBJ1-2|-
CAISGGSERSYGYTF
TGTGCCATCAGTGGGGGCAGCGAGAGATCCTATGGCTACACCTTC
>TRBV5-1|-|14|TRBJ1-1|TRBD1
CASSPGTANTEAFF
TGCGCCAGCAGCCCCGGGACAGCGAACACTGAAGCTTTCTTT
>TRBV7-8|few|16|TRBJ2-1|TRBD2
CASSLVLAASYNEQFF
TGTGCCAGCAGCTTAGTCCTAGCGGCATCCTACAATGAGCAGTTCTTC
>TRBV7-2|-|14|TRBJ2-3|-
CASSLAPTANTQYF
TGTGCCAGCAGCTTAGCCCCGACAGCCAATACGCAGTATTTT
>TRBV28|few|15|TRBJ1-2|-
CASSLSAGLGYGYTF
TGTGCCAGCAGTTTAAGTGCGGGTCTGGGCTATGGCTACACCTTC
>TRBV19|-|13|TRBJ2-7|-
CASSIEGSAEQYF
TGTGCCAGTAGTATCGAGGGTTCCGCCGAGCAGTACTTC
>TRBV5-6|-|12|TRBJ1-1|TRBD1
CATDRSATEAFF
TGTGCCACGGACAGGTCCGCCACTGAAGCTTTCTTT
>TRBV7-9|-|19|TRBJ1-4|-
CASSLGAGYLFSTNEKLFF
TGTGCCAGCAGCCTGGGGGCAGGGTACCTCTTCTCAACTAATGAAAAACTGTTTTTT
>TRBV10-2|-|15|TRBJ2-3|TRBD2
CASSGGGRQADTQYF
TGCGCCAGCAGTGGAGGCGGGAGGCAGGCAGATACGCAGTATTTT
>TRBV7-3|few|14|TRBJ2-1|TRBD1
CASGPRDRYNEQFF
TGTGCCAGCGGACCACGGGACAGGTACAATGAGCAGTTCTTC
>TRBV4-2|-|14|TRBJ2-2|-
CASSPGGLNGELFF
TGTGCCAGCAGCCCAGGGGGGTTGAACGGGGAGCTGTTTTTT
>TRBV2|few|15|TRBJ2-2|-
CASSEGSGGTGELFF
TGTGCCAGCAGTGAAGGAAGTGGGGGGACCGGGGAGCTGTTTTTT
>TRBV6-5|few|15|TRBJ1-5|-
CASKWSVDAGQPQHF
TGTGCCAGCAAATGGTCTGTGGATGCGGGTCAGCCCCAGCATTTT
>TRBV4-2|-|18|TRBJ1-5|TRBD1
CASSQGITGAYSNQPQHF
TGTGCCAGCAGCCAAGGGATAACAGGGGCTTATAGCAATCAGCCCCAGCATTTT
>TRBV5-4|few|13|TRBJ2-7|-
CASSLSNSYEQYF
TGTGCCAGCAGCTTAAGCAACTCCTACGAGCAGTACTTC
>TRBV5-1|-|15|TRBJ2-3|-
CASSLLVGLMDTQYF
TGCGCCAGCAGCTTACTAGTGGGTTTGATGGATACGCAGTATTTT
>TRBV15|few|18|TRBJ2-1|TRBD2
CATSRSLAGGASYNEQFF
TGTGCCACCAGCAGATCCCTAGCGGGAGGTGCCTCCTACAATGAGCAGTTCTTC
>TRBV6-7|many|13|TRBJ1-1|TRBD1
CASSWDRNTEAFF
TGTGCCAGCTCCTGGGACAGGAACACTGAAGCTTTCTTT
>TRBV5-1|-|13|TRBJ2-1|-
CASGGTDYNEQFF
TGCGCCAGCGGGGGGACAGATTACAATGAGCAGTTCTTC
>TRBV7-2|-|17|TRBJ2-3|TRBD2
CASSLGRGSAGPDTQYF
TGTGCCAGCAGCTTAGGGCGGGGGTCGGCGGGGCCAGATACGCAGTATTTT
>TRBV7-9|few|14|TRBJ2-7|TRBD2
CASSSGTSGHEQYF
TGTGCCAGCAGTTCCGGGACTAGCGGTCACGAGCAGTACTTC
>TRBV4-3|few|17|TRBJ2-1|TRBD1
CASSHSMGAGGYNEQFF
TGCGCCAGCAGCCATTCCATGGGGGCAGGGGGATACAATGAGCAGTTCTTC
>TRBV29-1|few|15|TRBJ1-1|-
CSVGQDSNLNTEAFF
TGCAGCGTTGGACAGGACTCTAACTTGAACACTGAAGCTTTCTTT
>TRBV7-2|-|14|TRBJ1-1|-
CASSLEPGNTEAFF
TGTGCCAGCAGCTTAGAGCCGGGGAACACTGAAGCTTTCTTT
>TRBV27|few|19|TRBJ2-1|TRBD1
CASSSRGGQGPGPINEQFF
TGTGCCAGCAGTTCCCGTGGGGGACAGGGGCCGGGACCCATCAATGAGCAGTTCTTC
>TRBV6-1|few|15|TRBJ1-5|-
CASSDLQFGVQPQHF
TGTGCCAGCAGTGATCTACAGTTCGGGGTTCAGCCCCAGCATTTT
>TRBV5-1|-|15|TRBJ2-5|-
CASSLADNVGETQYF
TGCGCCAGCAGCTTGGCCGACAATGTTGGGGAGACCCAGTACTTC
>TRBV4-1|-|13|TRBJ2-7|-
CASSFLGGTEQYF
TGCGCCAGCAGCTTCCTAGGGGGTACCGAGCAGTACTTC
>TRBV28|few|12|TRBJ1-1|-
CASSMDAAGAFF
TGTGCCAGCAGTATGGACGCGGCGGGAGCTTTCTTT
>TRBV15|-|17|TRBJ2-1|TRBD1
CATSSRGDRGLGNEQFF
TGTGCCACCAGCAGTAGGGGGGACAGGGGGCTCGGGAATGAGCAGTTCTTC
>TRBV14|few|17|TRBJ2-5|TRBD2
CASSQDRSGTVGETQYF
TGTGCCAGCAGCCAAGATCGAAGCGGGACGGTAGGAGAGACCCAGTACTTC
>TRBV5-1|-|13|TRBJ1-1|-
CASCDSQNTEAFF
TGCGCCAGCTGCGACAGTCAGAACACTGAAGCTTTCTTT
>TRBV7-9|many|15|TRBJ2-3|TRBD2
CASSLGLLNTDTQYF
TGTGCCAGCAGCTTGGGACTATTGAACACAGATACGCAGTATTTT
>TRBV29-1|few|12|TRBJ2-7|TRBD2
CSASGSIYEQYF
TGCAGCGCTAGCGGGAGTATCTACGAGCAGTACTTC
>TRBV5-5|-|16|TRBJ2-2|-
CASSLLGGTNTGELFF
TGTGCCAGCAGCTTGCTCGGAGGAACGAACACCGGGGAGCTGTTTTTT